This T cell receptor beta chain originates from a study of graft-versus-host responses after intestinal transplantation. About the research overall: After anti-thymocyte globulin induction, recipients took tacrolimus and steroids for 3 to 4 years. Points from the study as a whole: The presence of high graft-versus-host to host-versus-graft clonal ratios in allografts characterized patients with graft-donor T cell macrochimerism.

V lost 5 bases, J lost 5 bases, and 14 bases stayed unmatched. The V gene's germline CDR1 is SGHTA and CDR2 FQGTGA. The CDR3 has 17 amino acids. Only in-frame clones appear in the TCRdb table, and some are missing; sequencing was by immunoSEQ multiplex PCR. The sample records fewer than 15,000 clones, about 81% being singletons. Of note for this clone: The antigen is undetermined.

The chain is built from TRBV7-3 and TRBJ2-2, with 7 bases identical to TRBD1. This receptor was taken from a human patient who received an intestinal transplant, so some T cells may come from the graft donor. Sequences were derived from PBMCs, sampled just over 300 days after intestinal transplant. CDR3 in DNA: TGTGCCAGCAGCCGGGTCGCGGACAGGAAGGGAACCGGGGAGCTGTTTTTT. Protein product: CASSRVADRKGTGELFF.